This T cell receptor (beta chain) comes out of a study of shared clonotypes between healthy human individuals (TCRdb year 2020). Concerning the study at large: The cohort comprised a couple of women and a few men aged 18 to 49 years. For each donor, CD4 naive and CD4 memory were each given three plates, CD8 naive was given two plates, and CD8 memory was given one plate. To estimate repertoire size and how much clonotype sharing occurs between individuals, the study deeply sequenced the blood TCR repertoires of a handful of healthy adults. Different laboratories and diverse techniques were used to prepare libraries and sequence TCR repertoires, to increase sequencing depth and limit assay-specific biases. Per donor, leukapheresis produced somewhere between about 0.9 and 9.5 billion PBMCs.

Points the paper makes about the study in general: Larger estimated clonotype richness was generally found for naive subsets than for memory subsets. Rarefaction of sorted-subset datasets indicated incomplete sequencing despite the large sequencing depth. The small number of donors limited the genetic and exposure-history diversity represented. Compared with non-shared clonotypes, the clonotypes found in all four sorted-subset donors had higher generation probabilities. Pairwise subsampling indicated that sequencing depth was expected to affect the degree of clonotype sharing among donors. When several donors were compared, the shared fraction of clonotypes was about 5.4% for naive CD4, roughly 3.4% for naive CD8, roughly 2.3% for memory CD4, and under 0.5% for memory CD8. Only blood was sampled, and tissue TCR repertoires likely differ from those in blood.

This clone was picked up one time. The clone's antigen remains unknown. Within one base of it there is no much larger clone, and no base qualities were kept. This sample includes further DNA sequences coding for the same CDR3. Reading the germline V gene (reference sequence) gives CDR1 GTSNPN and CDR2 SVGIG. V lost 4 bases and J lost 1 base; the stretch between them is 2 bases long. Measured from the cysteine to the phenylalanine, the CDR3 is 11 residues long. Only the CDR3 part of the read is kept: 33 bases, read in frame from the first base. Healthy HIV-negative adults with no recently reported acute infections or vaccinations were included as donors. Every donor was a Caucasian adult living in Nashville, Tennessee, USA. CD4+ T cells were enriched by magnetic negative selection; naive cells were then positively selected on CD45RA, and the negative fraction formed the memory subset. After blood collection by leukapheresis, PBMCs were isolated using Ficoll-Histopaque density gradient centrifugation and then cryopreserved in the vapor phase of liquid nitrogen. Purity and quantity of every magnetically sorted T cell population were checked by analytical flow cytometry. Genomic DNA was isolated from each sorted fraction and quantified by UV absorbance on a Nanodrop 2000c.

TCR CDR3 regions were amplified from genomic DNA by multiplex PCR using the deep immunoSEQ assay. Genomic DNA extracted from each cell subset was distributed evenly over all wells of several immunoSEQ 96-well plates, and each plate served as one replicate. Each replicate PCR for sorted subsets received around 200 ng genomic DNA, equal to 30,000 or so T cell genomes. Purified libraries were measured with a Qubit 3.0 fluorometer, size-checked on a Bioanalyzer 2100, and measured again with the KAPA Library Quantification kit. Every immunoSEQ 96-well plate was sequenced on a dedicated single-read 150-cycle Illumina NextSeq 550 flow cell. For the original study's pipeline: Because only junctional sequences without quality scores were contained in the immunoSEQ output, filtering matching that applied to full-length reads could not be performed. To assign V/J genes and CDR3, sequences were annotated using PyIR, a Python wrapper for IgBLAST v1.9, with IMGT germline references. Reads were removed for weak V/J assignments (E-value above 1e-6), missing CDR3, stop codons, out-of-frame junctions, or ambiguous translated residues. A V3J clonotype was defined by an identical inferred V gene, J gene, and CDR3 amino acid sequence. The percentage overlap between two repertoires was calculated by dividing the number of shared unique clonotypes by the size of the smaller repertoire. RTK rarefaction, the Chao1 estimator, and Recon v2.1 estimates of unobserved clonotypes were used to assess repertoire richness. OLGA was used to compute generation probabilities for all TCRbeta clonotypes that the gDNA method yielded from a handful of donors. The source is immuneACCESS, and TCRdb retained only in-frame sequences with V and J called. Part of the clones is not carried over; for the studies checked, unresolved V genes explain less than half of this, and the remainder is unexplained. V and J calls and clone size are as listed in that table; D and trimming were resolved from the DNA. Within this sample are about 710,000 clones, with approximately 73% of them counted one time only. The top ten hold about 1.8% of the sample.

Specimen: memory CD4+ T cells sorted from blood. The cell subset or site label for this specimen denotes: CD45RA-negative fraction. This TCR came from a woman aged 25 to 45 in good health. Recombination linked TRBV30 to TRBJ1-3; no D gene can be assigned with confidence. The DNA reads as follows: TGTGCCTGGACATCTGGAAACACCATATATTTT. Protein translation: CAWTSGNTIYF.